The clone carrying this T cell receptor (beta chain) was seen more than once but under ten times. The entry originates in a study of identical twins. One entry per CDR3 protein, called by TCRdb with MiXCR from the 5' RACE reads. The sample records roughly 1.6 million distinct CDR3 sequences, 25% to 35% being singletons. Germline values: CDR1 LGHDT, CDR2 YNNKEL (reference sequence). There are 13 residues in the CDR3. V lost 0 bases and J 11 bases, leaving 10 bases between the germline ends. This receptor was identified in a newborn girl in good health. The J gene is TRBJ1-4, the V gene TRBV3-1; weak D call: TRBD1 (5 bases). Sequenced sample: cord blood. The CDR3, as DNA: TGTGCCAGCAGCCAAGAGGGCAGGGAGAAACTGTTTTTT. It is translated as CASSQEGREKLFF.